A selection of T cell receptor beta chains follows, all from one sample in a study of cytomegalovirus exposure and HLA in healthy donors. TCRdb's copy holds only in-frame clones and misses some; the assay was immunoSEQ multiplex PCR. The sample carries 200,000 to 250,000 clones, around 83% recorded once. The sequenced sample consisted of PBMCs. The receptor set was obtained from a woman aged 40 to 49 in good health and CMV-seronegative. Both conserved end residues are part of each CDR3. The D gene is left open where the match is weak. The listing skips clone size in some rows; elsewhere it reads once, few, many or a size class.

>.|TRBV30|TRBJ2-6|TRBD1
CAWSADPGQGNVLTF
TGTGCCTGGAGTGCCGACCCTGGACAGGGCAACGTCCTGACTTTC
>few|TRBV15|TRBJ1-2|.
CATSLGLGQNYGYTF
TGTGCCACCAGCCTAGGCCTTGGACAAAACTATGGCTACACCTTC
>.|TRBV6-6|TRBJ2-7|.
CASSYSRASSYEQYF
TGTGCCAGCAGTTACTCTAGAGCTAGCTCCTACGAGCAGTACTTC
>.|TRBV5-4|TRBJ2-2|TRBD2
CASKGAPSGTNTGELFF
TGTGCCAGCAAGGGAGCCCCAAGCGGGACGAACACCGGGGAGCTGTTTTTT
>.|TRBV5-1|TRBJ2-5|TRBD2
CASSLNPGGRETQYF
TGCGCCAGCAGCTTGAATCCGGGAGGGAGGGAGACCCAGTACTTC
>.|TRBV9|TRBJ2-3|.
CASSVGDGSADTQYF
TGTGCCAGCAGCGTAGGGGACGGGAGTGCAGATACGCAGTATTTT
>.|TRBV9|TRBJ2-5|TRBD1
CASSVGPGQGKAETQYF
TGTGCCAGCAGCGTAGGGCCGGGACAGGGTAAAGCGGAGACCCAGTACTTC
>.|TRBV27|TRBJ1-1|.
CASSSGELNTEAFF
TGTGCCAGCAGTTCGGGGGAACTGAACACTGAAGCTTTCTTT
>.|TRBV6-5|TRBJ2-7|TRBD2
CASSYSSLAGEQYF
TGTGCCAGCAGTTACTCGTCGCTAGCGGGCGAGCAGTACTTC
>.|TRBV6-5|TRBJ2-1|TRBD2
CASSYSSGRANNEQFF
TGTGCCAGCAGTTACTCTAGCGGGAGGGCCAACAATGAGCAGTTCTTC
>.|TRBV27|TRBJ1-2|TRBD1
CASSPHPDRGGYGYTF
TGTGCCAGCAGTCCCCACCCGGACAGGGGGGGCTATGGCTACACCTTC
>.|TRBV28|TRBJ2-7|TRBD1
CASSLDRGEYEQYF
TGTGCCAGCAGCCTTGACAGGGGGGAATACGAGCAGTACTTC
>.|TRBV27|TRBJ1-1|TRBD1
CASSFVARTGVNTEAFF
TGTGCCAGCAGTTTTGTAGCCAGGACAGGGGTGAACACTGAAGCTTTCTTT
>.|TRBV25-1|TRBJ2-7|.
CASTAGTSYEQYF
TGTGCCAGCACCGCAGGAACGTCCTACGAGCAGTACTTC
>few|TRBV29-1|TRBJ1-1|.
CSEDTVDGPFF
TGCAGCGAGGACACGGTCGATGGTCCTTTCTTT
>.|TRBV6-6|TRBJ2-7|.
CASSNSGANEQYF
TGTGCCAGCAGCAACAGTGGGGCGAACGAGCAGTACTTC
>few|TRBV10-2|TRBJ2-3|TRBD2
CASSEGTSGRDTQYF
TGCGCCAGCAGTGAGGGGACTAGCGGGAGGGATACGCAGTATTTT
>.|TRBV28|TRBJ1-5|TRBD1
CASIWGQHSNQPQHF
TGTGCCAGTATCTGGGGACAGCATAGCAATCAGCCCCAGCATTTT
>.|TRBV7-8|TRBJ2-7|TRBD2
CASSPLAGSIEQYF
TGTGCCAGCAGCCCGCTAGCGGGAAGCATCGAGCAGTACTTC
>.|TRBV7-9|TRBJ1-2|.
CASSLPGGNYGYTF
TGTGCCAGCAGCTTACCCGGAGGCAACTATGGCTACACCTTC
>.|TRBV2|TRBJ1-3|.
CASRATGSGNTIYF
TGTGCCAGCAGGGCGACGGGATCTGGAAACACCATATATTTT
>.|TRBV6-1|TRBJ1-2|.
CASSEARGGEGYTF
TGTGCCAGCAGTGAAGCGCGAGGGGGGGAAGGCTACACCTTC
>.|TRBV28|TRBJ2-3|TRBD2
CASESGRGLEDTQYF
TGTGCCAGTGAGAGCGGGAGAGGCTTGGAAGATACGCAGTATTTT
>once|TRBV29-1|TRBJ2-7|TRBD2
CSVEEMAGGSYEQYF
TGCAGCGTTGAAGAAATGGCGGGAGGGTCCTACGAGCAGTACTTC
>.|TRBV6-5|TRBJ2-7|TRBD2
CASSLGGGYEQYF
TGTGCCAGCTCGCTTGGGGGGGGCTACGAGCAGTACTTC
>.|TRBV28|TRBJ2-7|TRBD1
CASTPGGAKVVYEQYF
TGTGCCAGCACCCCAGGGGGCGCGAAGGTGGTCTACGAGCAGTACTTC
>few|TRBV9|TRBJ2-7|TRBD2
CASSFTPGAAGGDNEQYF
TGTGCCAGCAGCTTCACCCCCGGGGCGGCGGGAGGAGATAACGAGCAGTACTTC
>.|TRBV10-2|TRBJ1-1|TRBD1
CASSAINRGLPSTEAFF
TGCGCCAGCAGTGCAATCAACAGGGGGCTGCCGAGTACTGAAGCTTTCTTT
>.|TRBV7-9|TRBJ1-2|.
CASSPGGVNYGYTF
TGTGCCAGCAGCCCGGGGGGGGTGAACTATGGCTACACCTTC
>.|TRBV7-9|TRBJ1-1|.
CSSSLGTGLGHGEAFF
TGTTCCAGCAGCTTAGGGACCGGTTTGGGGCACGGTGAAGCTTTCTTT
>.|TRBV30|TRBJ2-7|TRBD2
CAWSTSGGEQYF
TGTGCCTGGAGTACTAGCGGGGGCGAGCAGTACTTC